This T cell receptor (beta chain) was recovered during a study of shared clonotypes between healthy human individuals. On this clone itself: Its antigen is not known.

Some clones are missing from TCRdb's copy, which holds only in-frame ones; the method was immunoSEQ multiplex PCR. The data hold 2.3 million or so clones, with 85% to 95% observed a single time. General study findings and limits: Naive subsets tended to show greater estimated richness than memory subsets.

Trimming took 5 bases from V and 6 from J; bases not matched to a gene: 6. Germline V gives CDR1 SGHAT, CDR2 FQDESV (reference sequence). CDR3 length: 14 amino acids. Naive CD45RA+ and memory CD45RA-negative subsets were split from CD4+ cells. The V call is TRBV11-1, the J call TRBJ2-4, with TRBD2 matching 8 bases. The sequenced material came from naive CD4+ T cells from PBMCs. Subset reported: CD45RA+ positively selected. The clonotype originates from a man aged 18-30 years in good health. Some clones in this sample may be carry-over from other donors' samples. As DNA, the CDR3 is TGTGCCAGCAGCCCCCGAGGACTAGCAAACATTCAGTACTTC. Translation gives CASSPRGLANIQYF.